Below are 26 T cell receptor beta chains sequenced from a single sample in a study of CD8 T cells in Susac syndrome. The authors reverse transcribed about 0.45 to 1 ug RNA with random hexamers. Each CDR3 protein is one row after TCRdb ran MiXCR on the immunoSEQ multiplex PCR reads. The sample lists about 190,000 distinct CDR3 sequences; around 93% were seen once. Sequenced input: CD8+ T cells from PBMCs. The receptor source for this set is a human donor with Susac syndrome.

This clonotype was seen a single time. V gene TRBV2 combines with J gene TRBJ2-1, with 8 bases that match TRBD2. CDR1 SNHLY and CDR2 FYNNEI come from the germline V gene. This CDR3 comprises 14 residues. V was pared by 6 bases and J by 4 bases, with 5 bases of the junction left unmatched. The CDR3 loop reads CASRTSGVYNEQFF. As DNA, the CDR3 is TGTGCCAGCAGAACTAGCGGAGTATACAATGAGCAGTTCTTC.

The chain carries TRBV2 and TRBJ2-1; 7 nucleotides match TRBD1. CDR3 length: 15 residues. The germline gives CDR1 SNHLY, CDR2 FYNNEI. V was pared by 5 bases and J by 4 bases, with 8 bases of the junction left unmatched. CDR3 residues: CASSRGGWQYNEQFF. The CDR3 DNA is TGTGCCAGCAGTCGAGGGGGCTGGCAGTACAATGAGCAGTTCTTC.

The chain is built from TRBV20-1 and TRBJ2-5; TRBD1 agrees at 7 bases. V was clipped by 5 bases and J by 5 bases; unmatched bases: 14. Germline CDR1 DFQATT, CDR2 SNEGSKA (reference sequence). This CDR3 spans 15 amino acids. This CDR3 reads CSAVVPGQVWETQYF. The CDR3 DNA reads as TGCAGTGCTGTTGTCCCAGGACAGGTCTGGGAGACCCAGTACTTC.

Here the CDR3 reads CSAPQVNAGDNEQFF. CDR3 coding DNA: TGCAGTGCCCCCCAGGTTAACGCGGGGGACAATGAGCAGTTCTTC. This chain links TRBV20-1 with TRBJ2-1; 7 nucleotides agree with TRBD2. The length of the CDR3 is 15 residues. The V segment lost 6 bases and the J segment 5 bases; nucleotides outside the gene matches: 13. The germline V gene encodes CDR1 DFQATT and CDR2 SNEGSKA (reference sequence).

This clonotype was counted a single time. The chain employs TRBV27 and TRBJ2-7, with D hard to call. CDR1 MNHEY and CDR2 SMNVEV come from the germline V gene (reference sequence). The CDR3 spans 12 residues. The V end lost 6 bases, the J end lost 4 bases, and 10 bases lay between the germline ends. This CDR3 is CASRNERYEQYF. The CDR3 DNA sequence: TGTGCCAGCAGAAACGAGAGGTACGAGCAGTACTTC.

The chain carries TRBV27 and TRBJ2-5, with 7 nucleotides matching TRBD1. The V and J ends lost 5 bases and 5 bases, in that order; junction bases with no gene match: 8. This CDR3 region has 14 residues. Germline CDR1 and CDR2: MNHEY and SMNVEV (reference sequence). The CDR3 region has the DNA TGTGCCAGCAGTCGTACAGGGGTACGGGAGACCCAGTACTTC. It is translated as CASSRTGVRETQYF.

The CDR3 sequence: CASSRRQDGSGEQYF. CDR3 nucleotides: TGTGCCAGCAGCCGCCGACAGGACGGCTCCGGCGAGCAGTACTTC. This chain joins TRBV7-9 and TRBJ2-7; D possibly corresponds to TRBD1 (6 bases). The V and J ends lost 5 bases and 6 bases respectively, with 20 bases between them. Germline V gives CDR1 SEHNR, CDR2 FQNEAQ (reference sequence). This CDR3 contains 15 residues. The whole variable domain, filled in from reference TRBV7-9 and TRBJ2-7, reads DTGVSQNPRHKITKRGQNVTFRCDPISEHNRLYWYRQTLGQGPEFLTYFQNEAQLEKSRLLSDRFSAERPKGSFSTLEIQRTEQGDSAMYLCASSRRQDGSGEQYFGPGTRLTVT.

The V gene is TRBV20-1, the J gene TRBJ1-1; D not certain. The CDR3 spans 12 residues. Germline CDR1 DFQATT, CDR2 SNEGSKA (reference sequence). The V gene lost 7 bases and the J gene lost 5 bases, with 14 bases spanning the gap. CDR3 loop: CSVPLGQTEAFF. The CDR3 DNA sequence: TGCAGTGTCCCGTTAGGGCAGACTGAAGCTTTCTTT.

This sequence joins TRBV9 and TRBJ2-7, with D perhaps being TRBD1 or TRBD2 (5 bases each). V was pared by 4 bases and J by 4 bases, with 18 bases between. The CDR3 runs 15 residues. From germline, CDR1 is SGDLS and CDR2 YYNGEE. The CDR3 region is CASSLTAAETYEQYF. For the CDR3, the DNA is TGTGCCAGCAGCTTGACAGCGGCGGAGACGTACGAGCAGTACTTC.

V usage is TRBV5-6 and J usage is TRBJ1-2, with D unresolved. The V and J ends lost 4 bases and 0 bases respectively, with 13 bases between them. Germline-derived CDR1 and CDR2 are SGHDT and YYEEEE. CDR3 size: 15 residues. The CDR3 loop is CASSPDVGPNYGYTF. CDR3 nucleotide sequence: TGTGCCAGCAGCCCGGATGTAGGTCCTAACTATGGCTACACCTTC.

The count of this clonotype is one. This rearrangement joins TRBV30 to TRBJ1-1, with D hard to call. The germline CDR1 and CDR2 sequences are GTSNPN and SVGIG (reference sequence). This CDR3 is built from 13 residues. Trimming left V 1 base short and J 1 base short, with 7 bases between. CDR3 in amino acids: CAWSDGRNTEAFF. Written as DNA, the CDR3 is TGTGCCTGGAGTGACGGGCGGAACACTGAAGCTTTCTTT. Together with reference TRBV30 and TRBJ1-1, the CDR3 gives the full variable domain: SQTIHQWPATLVQPVGSPLSLECTVEGTSNPNLYWYRQAAGRGLQLLFYSVGIGQISSEVPQNLSASRPQDRQFILSSKKLLLSDSGFYLCAWSDGRNTEAFFGQGTRLTVV.

The chain links TRBV25-1 to TRBJ1-1; the match to TRBD1 covers 8 bases. The trim removed 3 bases at V and 6 bases at J, leaving 9 bases unmatched. Germline values: CDR1 MGHDK, CDR2 SYGVNS. The CDR3 sequence is 15 residues long. CDR3 DNA: TGTGCCAGCAGTGATGGTAGGGCAGGGGGCTCTGAAGCTTTCTTT. Amino acid sequence: CASSDGRAGGSEAFF.

This sequence joins TRBV12-3 or TRBV12-4 and TRBJ1-2, with D hard to call. The CDR3 sequence is 13 residues long. Trimming shortened V by 5 bases and J by 0 bases, and 7 bases separated the two germline ends. CDR3 nucleotide sequence: TGTGCCAGCAGTCAGCAGGCTAACTATGGCTACACCTTC. It encodes CASSQQANYGYTF.

This clonotype appeared once. The chain is built from TRBV12-3 or TRBV12-4 and TRBJ2-5; TRBD2 matches at 12 bases. The CDR3 is 16 amino acids. V shed 6 bases and J 1 base; nucleotides not matched to a gene: 6. DNA for the CDR3: TGTGCCAGCAGACCTGGACTAGCGGGACTCCAAGAGACCCAGTACTTC. It yields the protein CASRPGLAGLQETQYF.

The CDR3 sequence is CASSLLAGTDTQYF. Written as DNA, the CDR3 is TGTGCCAGCAGTTTACTAGCGGGCACAGATACGCAGTATTTT. This rearrangement joins TRBV27 to TRBJ2-3, with 7 nucleotides matching TRBD2. The length of the CDR3 is 14 residues. V lost 2 bases and J lost 1; bases outside the gene matches: 0. Per the germline V gene, CDR1 is MNHEY and CDR2 is SMNVEV (reference sequence).

The J gene is TRBJ1-2, the V gene TRBV11-2; tentatively, D is TRBD1 (5 bases). The CDR3 has 16 amino acids. The ends were cut back, 2 bases at V and 4 bases at J, with 17 bases in the middle. Germline CDR1 SGHAT, CDR2 FQNNGV. CDR3 nucleotides: TGTGCCAGCAGCTTATCCCGACAGCATCTATCCTATGGCTACACCTTC. Encoded protein: CASSLSRQHLSYGYTF.

This clonotype has just a few counts. The rearrangement joins TRBV9 to TRBJ2-3; TRBD2 matches at 10 bases. CDR1 SGDLS and CDR2 YYNGEE come from the germline V gene. The V gene end was trimmed by 2 bases and the J gene end by 1 base; junction bases not matched to a gene: 1. This CDR3 spans 15 amino acids. The CDR3 is CASSVGTSGTDTQYF. The CDR3 nucleotides read TGTGCCAGCAGCGTTGGGACTAGCGGCACAGATACGCAGTATTTT.

CDR3 region: CASSYSNSEQETQYF. The CDR3 DNA reads TGTGCCAGCAGTTACTCGAATTCCGAGCAAGAGACCCAGTACTTC. The J gene is TRBJ2-5, the V gene TRBV6-5; D remains unclear. Per the germline V gene, CDR1 is MNHEY and CDR2 is SVGAGI. This CDR3 contains 15 residues. The V end was cut by 0 bases, the J end by 2 bases, with 10 bases between.

The chain couples TRBV4-1 to TRBJ2-1; D is tentatively TRBD1 or TRBD2 (5 bases each). The V end lost 5 bases, the J end lost 6 bases, and 20 bases lay between the germline ends. From germline, CDR1 is MGHRA and CDR2 YSYEKL. The length of the CDR3 is 16 residues. As DNA, the CDR3 is TGCGCCAGCAGCTTTTCCGGGACCCTTGGGGCCAATGAGCAGTTCTTC. Protein sequence: CASSFSGTLGANEQFF.

V is TRBV5-4 and J is TRBJ2-5; 7 bases map to TRBD1. The germline V gene encodes CDR1 SGHNT and CDR2 YYREEE (reference sequence). Trimming took 1 base from V and 1 from J; bases not matched to a gene: 10. The CDR3 has 17 amino acids. Here the CDR3 DNA reads TGTGCCAGCAGCTTGAAGCTCTTCCGGGACAGCCAAGAGACCCAGTACTTC. This gives the protein CASSLKLFRDSQETQYF.

Concerning this clonotype itself: Germline is not matched at one junction end, which may reflect a read error. The genes are TRBV4-1 and TRBJ2-5, with a possible D match to TRBD2 (6 bases). From germline, CDR1 is MGHRA and CDR2 YSYEKL. The CDR3 spans 13 residues. CDR3 sequence reads: CASSQLVRERIDF. CDR3 nucleotides: TGCGCCAGCAGCCAATTAGTCCGGGAGAGGATAGACTTC.

This chain joins TRBV4-1 and TRBJ2-1; 8 nucleotides line up with TRBD2. V was clipped by 5 bases and J by 5 bases; unmatched bases: 11. CDR3 length: 16 amino acids. Germline-derived CDR1 and CDR2 are MGHRA and YSYEKL. The CDR3: CASSLMAGGHNNEQFF. DNA for the CDR3: TGCGCCAGCAGCTTGATGGCGGGAGGACATAACAATGAGCAGTTCTTC.

V gene TRBV29-1 combines with J gene TRBJ2-5, with 11 bases matching TRBD2. CDR3 size: 18 residues. The ends lost 7 bases at V and 3 bases at J; junction bases unmatched: 19. Germline values: CDR1 SQVTM, CDR2 ANQGSEA. This CDR3 is CSATVKVSGRAFKETQYF. Here the CDR3 DNA reads TGCAGCGCCACGGTCAAAGTTAGCGGGAGGGCTTTTAAAGAGACCCAGTACTTC.

The chain couples TRBV29-1 to TRBJ2-3; 7 bases agree with TRBD1. The germline gives CDR1 SQVTM, CDR2 ANQGSEA. V shed 0 bases, J shed 2 bases, and the junction held 2 bases outside the gene matches. The CDR3 sequence is 14 residues long. The CDR3 DNA follows: TGCAGCGTTGAAGAGGGGACAGCCACAGATACGCAGTATTTT. Protein product: CSVEEGTATDTQYF.

The genes are TRBV30 and TRBJ1-2; D not certain. V was pared by 2 bases and J by 8 bases, with 9 bases between. From germline, CDR1 is GTSNPN and CDR2 SVGIG (reference sequence). CDR3 length: 11 amino acids. CDR3 in amino acids: CAWSPVPGYTF. The CDR3 nucleotides are TGTGCCTGGAGTCCCGTACCCGGCTACACCTTC.

V and J are TRBV9 and TRBJ1-6; D uncertain. The germline CDR1 and CDR2 sequences are SGDLS and YYNGEE. The length of the CDR3 is 13 residues. V was trimmed by 0 bases and J by 7 bases, leaving 5 bases between them. CDR3 protein: CASSVDGNSPLHF. The CDR3 coding sequence is TGTGCCAGCAGCGTAGATGGAAATTCACCCCTCCACTTT.